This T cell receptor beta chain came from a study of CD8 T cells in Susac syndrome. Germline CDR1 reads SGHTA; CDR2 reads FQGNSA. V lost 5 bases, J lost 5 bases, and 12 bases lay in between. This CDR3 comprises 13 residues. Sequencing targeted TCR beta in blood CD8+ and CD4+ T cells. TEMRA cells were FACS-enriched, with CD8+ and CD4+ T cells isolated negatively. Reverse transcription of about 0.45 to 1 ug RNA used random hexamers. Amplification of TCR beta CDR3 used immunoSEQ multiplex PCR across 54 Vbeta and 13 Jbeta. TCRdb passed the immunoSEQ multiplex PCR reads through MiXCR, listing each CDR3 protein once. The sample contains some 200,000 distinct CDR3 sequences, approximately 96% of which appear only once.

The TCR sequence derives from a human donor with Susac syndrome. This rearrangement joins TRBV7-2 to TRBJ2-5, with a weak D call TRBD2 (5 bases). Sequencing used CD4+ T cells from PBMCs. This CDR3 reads CASSQTTQETQYF. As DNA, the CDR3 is TGTGCCAGCAGCCAGACTACCCAGGAGACCCAGTACTTC.